This TCR beta chain was obtained from a study of blood T cell repertoires in COVID-19. At the level of the study: Sources were T cells, B-cell-depleted T cells, or PBMCs; the material itself was cDNA or gDNA.

Source study methods: Counts of nucleated cells, estimated from reference gene primer amplification, were obtained. Measured with immunoSEQ multiplex PCR; TCRdb has only the in-frame clones, and not every one. V and J calls and clone size come straight from that table; D and trimming were deduced from the DNA. The data show 310,000 or so clones, around 87% seen once. The CDR3 consists of 15 residues. CDR1 is MGHRA and CDR2 is YSYEKL in the germline V gene. The J segment lost 6 bases and the V segment lost 0 bases, leaving 6 bases of the junction unmatched. Sequenced sample: peripheral blood. The receptor comes from a woman in her forties or fifties who had recovered from COVID-19. The chain links TRBV4-1 to TRBJ1-2; the match to TRBD1 covers 8 bases. CDR3: CASSQERNRGDGYTF. The CDR3 coding sequence is TGCGCCAGCAGCCAAGAGAGGAACAGGGGGGATGGCTACACCTTC.